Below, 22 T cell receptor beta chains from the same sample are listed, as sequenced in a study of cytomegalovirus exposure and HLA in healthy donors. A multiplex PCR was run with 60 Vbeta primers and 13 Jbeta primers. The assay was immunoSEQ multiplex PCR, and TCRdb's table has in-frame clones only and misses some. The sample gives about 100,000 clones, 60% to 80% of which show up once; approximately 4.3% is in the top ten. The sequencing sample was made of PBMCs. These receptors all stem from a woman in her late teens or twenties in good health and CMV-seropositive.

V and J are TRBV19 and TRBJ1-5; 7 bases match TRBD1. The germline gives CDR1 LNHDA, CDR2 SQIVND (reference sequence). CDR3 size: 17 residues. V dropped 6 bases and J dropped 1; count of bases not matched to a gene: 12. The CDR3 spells CASSRRDSLTSNQPQHF. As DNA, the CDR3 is TGTGCCAGTAGCCGTCGGGACAGCTTAACAAGCAATCAGCCCCAGCATTTT.

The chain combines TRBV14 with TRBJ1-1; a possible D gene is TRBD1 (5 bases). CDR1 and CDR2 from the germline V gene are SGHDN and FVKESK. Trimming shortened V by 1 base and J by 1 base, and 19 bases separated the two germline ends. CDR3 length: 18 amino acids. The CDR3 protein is CASSQGQAGPYRNTEAFF. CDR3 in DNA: TGTGCCAGCAGCCAAGGTCAGGCGGGACCCTACAGGAACACTGAAGCTTTCTTT.

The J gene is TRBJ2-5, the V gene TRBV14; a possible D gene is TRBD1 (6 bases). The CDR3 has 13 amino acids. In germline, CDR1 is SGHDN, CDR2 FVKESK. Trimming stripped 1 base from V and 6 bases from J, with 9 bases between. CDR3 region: CASSQGRGKTQYF. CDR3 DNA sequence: TGTGCCAGCAGCCAAGGCAGGGGAAAGACCCAGTACTTC.

The CDR3 spells CASTSGTSAYEQYF. Here the CDR3 DNA reads TGTGCCAGCACCTCAGGGACTAGCGCGTACGAGCAGTACTTC. The chain carries TRBV2 and TRBJ2-7, with 10 bases lining up with TRBD2. The CDR3 length is 14 residues. J gave up 4 bases and V 7 bases, and 7 bases lay outside the gene matches. Germline CDR1 is SNHLY and CDR2 is FYNNEI.

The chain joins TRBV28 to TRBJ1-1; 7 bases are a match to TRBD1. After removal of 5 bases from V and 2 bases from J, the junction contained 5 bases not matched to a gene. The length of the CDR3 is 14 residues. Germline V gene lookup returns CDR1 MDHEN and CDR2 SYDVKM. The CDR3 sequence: CASSEGQSNTEAFF. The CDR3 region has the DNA TGTGCCAGCAGTGAGGGACAGTCAAACACTGAAGCTTTCTTT.

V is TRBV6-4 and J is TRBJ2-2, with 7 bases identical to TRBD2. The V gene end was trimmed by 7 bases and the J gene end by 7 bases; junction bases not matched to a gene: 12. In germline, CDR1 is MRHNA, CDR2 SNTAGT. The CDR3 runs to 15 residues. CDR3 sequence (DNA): TGTGCCAGCAAGTTGGGGGAGGGCCGGAACGGGGAGCTGTTTTTT. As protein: CASKLGEGRNGELFF.

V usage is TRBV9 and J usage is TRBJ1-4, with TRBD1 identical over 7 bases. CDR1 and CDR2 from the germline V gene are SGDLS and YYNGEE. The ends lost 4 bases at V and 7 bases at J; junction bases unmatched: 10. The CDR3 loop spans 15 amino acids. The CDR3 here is CASSSRQGLGEKLFF. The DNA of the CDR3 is TGTGCCAGCAGCTCAAGACAGGGATTAGGTGAAAAACTGTTTTTT.

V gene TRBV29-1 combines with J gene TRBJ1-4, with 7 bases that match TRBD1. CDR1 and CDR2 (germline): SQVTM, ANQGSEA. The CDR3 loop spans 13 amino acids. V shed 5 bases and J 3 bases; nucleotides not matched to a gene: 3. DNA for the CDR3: TGCAGCGTTAGACAGGGTCCTAATGAAAAACTGTTTTTT. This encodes CSVRQGPNEKLFF.

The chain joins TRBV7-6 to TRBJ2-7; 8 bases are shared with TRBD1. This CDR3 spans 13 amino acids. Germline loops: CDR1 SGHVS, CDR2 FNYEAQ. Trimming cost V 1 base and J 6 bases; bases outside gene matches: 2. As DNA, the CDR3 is TGTGCCAGCAGCTTAGGGACAGGGACCGAGCAGTACTTC. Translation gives CASSLGTGTEQYF.

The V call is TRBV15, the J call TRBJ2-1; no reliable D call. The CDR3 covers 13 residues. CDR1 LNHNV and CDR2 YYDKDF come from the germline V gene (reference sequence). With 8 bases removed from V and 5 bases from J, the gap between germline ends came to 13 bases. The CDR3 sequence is CATEISPHNEQFF. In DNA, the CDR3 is TGTGCCACCGAGATATCGCCACACAATGAGCAGTTCTTC.

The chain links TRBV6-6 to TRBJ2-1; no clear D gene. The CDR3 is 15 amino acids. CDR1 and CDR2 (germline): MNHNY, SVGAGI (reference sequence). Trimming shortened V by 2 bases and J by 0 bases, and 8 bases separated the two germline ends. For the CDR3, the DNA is TGTGCCAGCAGTTACACCCGGAGCTCCTACAATGAGCAGTTCTTC. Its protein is CASSYTRSSYNEQFF.

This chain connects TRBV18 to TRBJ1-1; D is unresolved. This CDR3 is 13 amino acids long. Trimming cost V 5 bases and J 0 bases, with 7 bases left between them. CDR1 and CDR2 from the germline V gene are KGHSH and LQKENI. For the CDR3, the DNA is TGTGCCAGCTCAGGGAGCATGAACACTGAAGCTTTCTTT. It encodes CASSGSMNTEAFF. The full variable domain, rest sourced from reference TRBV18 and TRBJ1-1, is NAGVMQNPRHLVRRRGQEARLRCSPMKGHSHVYWYRQLPEEGLKFMVYLQKENIIDESGMPKERFSAEFPKEGPSILRIQQVVRGDSAAYFCASSGSMNTEAFFGQGTRLTVV.

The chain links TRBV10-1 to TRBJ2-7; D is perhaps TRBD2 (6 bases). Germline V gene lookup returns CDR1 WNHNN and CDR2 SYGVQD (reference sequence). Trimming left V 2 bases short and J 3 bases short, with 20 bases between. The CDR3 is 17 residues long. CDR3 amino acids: CASSERSGGLDYYEQYF. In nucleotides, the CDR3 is TGCGCCAGCAGTGAGAGGAGTGGGGGGTTGGACTACTACGAGCAGTACTTC.

The CDR3 region is CASSPGTSEAYEQYF. Here the CDR3 DNA reads TGTGCCAGTAGCCCGGGGACTAGCGAGGCCTACGAGCAGTACTTC. The gene calls are TRBV19 and TRBJ2-7, with TRBD2 matching 10 bases. V was clipped by 6 bases and J by 2 bases; unmatched bases: 7. Germline V gene sequence: CDR1 LNHDA, CDR2 SQIVND (reference sequence). The CDR3 contains 15 residues.

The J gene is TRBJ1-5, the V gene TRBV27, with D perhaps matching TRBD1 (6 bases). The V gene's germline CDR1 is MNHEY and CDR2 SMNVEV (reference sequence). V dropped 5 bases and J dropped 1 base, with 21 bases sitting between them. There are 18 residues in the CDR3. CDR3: CASSPRQAGGVSNQPQHF. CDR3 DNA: TGTGCCAGCAGTCCCCGACAGGCCGGCGGAGTAAGCAATCAGCCCCAGCATTTT.

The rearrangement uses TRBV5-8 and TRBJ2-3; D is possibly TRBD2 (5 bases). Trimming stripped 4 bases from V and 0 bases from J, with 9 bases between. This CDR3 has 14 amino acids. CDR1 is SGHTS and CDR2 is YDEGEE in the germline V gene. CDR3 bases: TGTGCCAGCAGCGAAGCGGATAGCACAGATACGCAGTATTTT. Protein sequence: CASSEADSTDTQYF.

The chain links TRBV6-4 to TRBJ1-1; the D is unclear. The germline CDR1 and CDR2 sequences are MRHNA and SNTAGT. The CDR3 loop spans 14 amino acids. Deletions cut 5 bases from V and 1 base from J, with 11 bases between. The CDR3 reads CASSLTEENTEAFF. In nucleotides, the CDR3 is TGTGCCAGCAGTCTCACCGAGGAGAACACTGAAGCTTTCTTT.

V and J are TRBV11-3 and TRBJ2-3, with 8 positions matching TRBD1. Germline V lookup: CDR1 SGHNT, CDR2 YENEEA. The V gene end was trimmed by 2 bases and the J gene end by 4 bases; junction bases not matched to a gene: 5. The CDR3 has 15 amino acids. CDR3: CASSLSGQGPDTQYF. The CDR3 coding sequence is TGTGCCAGCAGCTTATCCGGACAGGGCCCAGATACGCAGTATTTT.

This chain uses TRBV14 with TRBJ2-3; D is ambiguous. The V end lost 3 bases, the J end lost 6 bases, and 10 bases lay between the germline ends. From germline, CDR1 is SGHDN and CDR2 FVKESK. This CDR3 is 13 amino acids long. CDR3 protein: CASSQALVDTQYF. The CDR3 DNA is TGTGCCAGCAGCCAGGCCCTAGTTGATACGCAGTATTTT.

The CDR3 here is CASSLGVSGHGSYNEQFF. CDR3 DNA sequence: TGTGCCAGCAGTTTAGGGGTTAGCGGGCATGGCTCCTACAATGAGCAGTTCTTC. The chain carries TRBV28 and TRBJ2-1, with 7 bases identical to TRBD2. From germline, CDR1 is MDHEN and CDR2 SYDVKM. Unmatched junction bases numbered 10, after V lost 2 bases and J lost 0 bases. This CDR3 is 18 amino acids long.

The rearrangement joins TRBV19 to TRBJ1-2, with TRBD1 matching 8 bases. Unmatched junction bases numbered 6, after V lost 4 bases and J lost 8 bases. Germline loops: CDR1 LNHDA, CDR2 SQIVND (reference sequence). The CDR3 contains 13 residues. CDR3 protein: CASSTGQAFGYTF. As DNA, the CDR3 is TGTGCCAGTAGTACGGGACAGGCTTTCGGCTACACCTTC.

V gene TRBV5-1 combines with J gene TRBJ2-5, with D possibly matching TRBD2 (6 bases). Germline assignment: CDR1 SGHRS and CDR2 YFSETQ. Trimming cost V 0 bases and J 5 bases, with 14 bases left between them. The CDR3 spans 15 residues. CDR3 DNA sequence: TGCGCCAGCAGCTTGGCACGGGAGAAGGTCGAGACCCAGTACTTC. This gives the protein CASSLAREKVETQYF.